A single sample gave rise to the 22 T cell receptor beta chains below, sequenced in a study of response to subunit inactivated influenza vaccine. Each CDR3 protein is one row after TCRdb ran MiXCR on the RT-PCR reads. The sample yields roughly 710,000 distinct CDR3 sequences, roughly 15% seen once. Sequencing used PBMCs from blood, obtained approximately 15 days before vaccination. These receptors all stem from a man aged 50 or older who received an inactivated influenza vaccine.

The rearrangement uses TRBV4-2 and TRBJ1-2; D unresolved. The CDR3 runs 15 residues. The V and J ends lost 0 bases and 3 bases respectively, with 11 bases between them. Germline assignment: CDR1 LGHNA and CDR2 YNFKEQ. CDR3 DNA: TGTGCCAGCAGCCAAGAGCGGGCGAGTCACTATGGCTACACCTTC. As protein: CASSQERASHYGYTF.

The chain combines TRBV7-2 with TRBJ2-7; D gene uncertain. Trimming pared 1 base from V and 6 bases from J, leaving 19 bases between. The CDR3 has 16 amino acids. Germline assignment: CDR1 SGHTA and CDR2 FQGNSA. Here the CDR3 DNA reads TGTGCCAGCAGCTTAGTCACTGGACCGGGCTTAGGCGAGCAGTACTTC. This codes for CASSLVTGPGLGEQYF. Looking up the rest from reference TRBV7-2 and TRBJ2-7 gives the full variable domain: GAGVSQSPSNKVTEKGKDVELRCDPISGHTALYWYRQSLGQGLEFLIYFQGNSAPDKSGLPSDRFSAERTGGSVSTLTIQRTQQEDSAVYLCASSLVTGPGLGEQYFGPGTRLTVT.

This clonotype was found a few times. V gene TRBV5-5 combines with J gene TRBJ1-5, with unresolved D. The CDR3 consists of 14 residues. Trimming pared 1 base from V and 2 bases from J, leaving 7 bases between. Germline V gene sequence: CDR1 SGHKS, CDR2 YYEKEE (reference sequence). DNA of the CDR3: TGTGCCAGCAGCTTGTTCGTAGGCAATCAGCCCCAGCATTTT. It encodes CASSLFVGNQPQHF.

The chain combines TRBV6-5 with TRBJ2-1, with no clear D. V was clipped by 0 bases and J by 10 bases, with 10 bases between them. Germline V gene sequence: CDR1 MNHEY, CDR2 SVGAGI. The CDR3 extends over 13 amino acids. The CDR3 loop reads CASSYSGGYEQFF. CDR3 DNA sequence: TGTGCCAGCAGTTACTCGGGTGGATACGAGCAGTTCTTC.

V usage is TRBV20-1 and J usage is TRBJ2-3; 7 bases are a match to TRBD1. In germline, CDR1 is DFQATT, CDR2 SNEGSKA (reference sequence). J was trimmed by 1 base and V by 4 bases; bases with no gene match: 2. This CDR3 is built from 13 residues. This chain's CDR3 is CSAIRGRTDTQYF. The CDR3 DNA reads TGCAGTGCTATAAGGGGGCGCACAGATACGCAGTATTTT.

This clonotype was seen only a few times. The chain combines TRBV12-3 or TRBV12-4 with TRBJ2-1, with 10 bases identical to TRBD2. J lost 8 bases, V lost 5 bases, and 9 bases had no gene match. There are 15 residues in the CDR3. In DNA, the CDR3 is TGTGCCAGCAGTCGCTCTAGCGGGAGCGCGGATGAGCAGTTCTTC. Translation: CASSRSSGSADEQFF.

V usage is TRBV5-1 and J usage is TRBJ2-1, with unresolved D. Trimming took off 7 bases at V and 0 bases at J, with 8 bases between the two ends. The germline V gene has CDR1 SGHRS and CDR2 YFSETQ. The CDR3 loop spans 13 amino acids. CDR3 bases: TGCGCCAGCGGTCGTTACTCCTACAATGAGCAGTTCTTC. It yields the protein CASGRYSYNEQFF.

Many counts were recorded for this clonotype. The rearrangement uses TRBV5-1 and TRBJ2-7, with 8 bases lining up with TRBD2. The junction had 1 base not matched to a gene; V was cut back by 2 bases and J by 3 bases. Germline CDR1 is SGHRS and CDR2 is YFSETQ. This CDR3 has 13 amino acids. The CDR3 spells CASSLAGVYEQYF. The CDR3 bases are TGCGCCAGCAGCTTAGCGGGGGTCTACGAGCAGTACTTC.

This clonotype was seen more than once but under ten times. The chain employs TRBV7-2 and TRBJ2-2; D is possibly TRBD1 (6 bases). Between the trimmed V and J ends, which lost 1 base and 3 bases, there was a span of 9 bases. Per germline, CDR1 SGHTA and CDR2 FQGNSA. The CDR3 has 15 residues. The DNA of the CDR3 is TGTGCCAGCAGCTTAGTGTCAGGGGACACCGGGGAGCTGTTTTTT. Translated, it gives CASSLVSGDTGELFF.

CDR3 DNA sequence: TGTGCCAGCAGCGGTTACGGGACGGAATACTACGAGCAGTACTTC. Amino acids: CASSGYGTEYYEQYF. The J gene is TRBJ2-7, the V gene TRBV3-1; D could derive from TRBD1 or TRBD2 (5 bases each). The germline V gene encodes CDR1 LGHDT and CDR2 YNNKEL (reference sequence). Between the trimmed V and J ends, which lost 5 bases and 3 bases, there was a span of 17 bases. CDR3 size: 15 residues.

This clonotype was detected ten times or more. The chain uses TRBV12-3 or TRBV12-4 and TRBJ2-1, with D perhaps matching TRBD1 (6 bases). V was cut by 7 bases and J by 4 bases, with 14 bases left in between. The CDR3 is made up of 14 amino acids. This CDR3 is CASTPGTLYNEQFF. The DNA of the CDR3 is TGTGCCAGCACTCCCGGGACATTATACAATGAGCAGTTCTTC.

This clonotype was counted only a few times. The chain recombines TRBV9 with TRBJ2-1; 8 bases match TRBD2. CDR1 and CDR2 from the germline V gene are SGDLS and YYNGEE. This CDR3 spans 16 amino acids. V lost 0 bases, J lost 3 bases, and 5 bases stayed unmatched. The CDR3 here is CASSVGVTSGYNEQFF. CDR3 DNA sequence: TGTGCCAGCAGCGTAGGTGTCACTAGCGGCTACAATGAGCAGTTCTTC.

The chain combines TRBV6-2 or TRBV6-3 with TRBJ2-7; 11 nucleotides agree with TRBD2. The CDR3 is made up of 17 amino acids. With 4 bases clipped from V and 5 bases from J, the junction kept 13 bases outside the gene matches. The V gene's germline CDR1 is MNHEY and CDR2 SVGEGT. The CDR3 DNA reads TGTGCCAGCAGTTCGTCGAAACTAGCGGGAGTTCAAGACGAGCAGTACTTC. Amino acids: CASSSSKLAGVQDEQYF.

This clonotype was counted between two and nine times. J is TRBJ2-1 and V is TRBV12-3 or TRBV12-4; 7 positions match TRBD1. V lost 0 bases, J lost 8 bases, and 4 bases stayed unmatched. The CDR3 runs 14 residues. CDR3 in amino acids: CASSLANRGDEQFF. The CDR3 nucleotides are TGTGCCAGCAGTTTAGCGAACAGGGGCGATGAGCAGTTCTTC.

This clonotype was counted ten times or more. The chain is built from TRBV6-1 and TRBJ2-6, with D unresolved. Germline-derived CDR1 and CDR2 are MNHNS and SASEGT. The CDR3 totals 16 residues. Trimming removed 7 bases from V and 1 base from J, with 14 bases in between. CDR3 sequence reads: CASTPRVLSGANVLTF. Written as DNA, the CDR3 is TGTGCCAGCACCCCAAGGGTCTTATCTGGGGCCAACGTCCTGACTTTC.

This clonotype was picked up a small number of times. The chain couples TRBV4-3 to TRBJ2-7; D not certain. With 0 bases removed from V and 2 bases from J, the gap between germline ends came to 11 bases. The CDR3 contains 15 residues. Germline assignment: CDR1 LGHNA and CDR2 YSLEER. The CDR3 here is CASSQEGLPAYEQYF. The CDR3 DNA reads as TGCGCCAGCAGCCAAGAGGGCCTCCCCGCCTACGAGCAGTACTTC.

This clonotype was detected a few times. The genes are TRBV5-1 and TRBJ2-2; D may correspond to TRBD1 or TRBD2 (6 bases each). This CDR3 spans 15 amino acids. Germline V gives CDR1 SGHRS, CDR2 YFSETQ. Deletions cut 1 base from V and 5 bases from J, with 12 bases between. The chain's CDR3 is CASSLRQGRTGELFF. The CDR3 coding sequence is TGCGCCAGCAGCTTGCGGCAGGGGAGGACCGGGGAGCTGTTTTTT.

The V gene is TRBV7-9, the J gene TRBJ2-7; D unresolved. The CDR3 loop spans 15 amino acids. From germline, CDR1 is SEHNR and CDR2 FQNEAQ (reference sequence). The germline V and J ends were trimmed by 2 bases and 1 base, with 12 bases remaining between them. In DNA, the CDR3 is TGTGCCAGCAGCTTAAACGAGGTGGATTCCTACGAGCAGTACTTC. This codes for CASSLNEVDSYEQYF. Full variable domain (outside the CDR3, taken from reference TRBV7-9 and TRBJ2-7): DTGVSQNPRHKITKRGQNVTFRCDPISEHNRLYWYRQTLGQGPEFLTYFQNEAQLEKSRLLSDRFSAERPKGSFSTLEIQRTEQGDSAMYLCASSLNEVDSYEQYFGPGTRLTVT.

The V and J genes are TRBV9 and TRBJ2-5, with TRBD2 as a possible D gene (6 bases). Trimming cost V 0 bases and J 5 bases, with 17 bases left between them. The CDR3 has 16 amino acids. Per germline, CDR1 SGDLS and CDR2 YYNGEE. CDR3 residues: CASSVEAGKKGETQYF. The CDR3 nucleotides read TGTGCCAGCAGCGTAGAGGCGGGGAAAAAGGGGGAGACCCAGTACTTC.

This clonotype was recorded a few times. V is TRBV18 and J is TRBJ1-2; perhaps TRBD1 as D (6 bases). V lost 2 bases and J 8 bases, leaving 12 bases between the germline ends. The CDR3 has 13 amino acids. Germline loops: CDR1 KGHSH, CDR2 LQKENI. For the CDR3, the DNA is TGTGCCAGCTCACCAACGAATACAGGGGGCTACACCTTC. Protein product: CASSPTNTGGYTF.

This clonotype was observed a handful of times. V and J are TRBV9 and TRBJ2-1; D not certain. This CDR3 has 16 residues. Germline CDR1 and CDR2: SGDLS and YYNGEE. Trimming took off 1 base at V and 8 bases at J, with 19 bases between the two ends. CDR3 protein: CASSVSGQFARDEQFF. For the CDR3, the DNA is TGTGCCAGCAGCGTAAGTGGGCAGTTCGCTCGGGATGAGCAGTTCTTC.

Many counts were recorded for this clonotype. The gene calls are TRBV29-1 and TRBJ2-7, with 8 nucleotides matching TRBD2. Germline lookup yields CDR1 SQVTM and CDR2 ANQGSEA. This CDR3 has 12 residues. J was trimmed by 4 bases and V by 7 bases; bases with no gene match: 6. CDR3 sequence (DNA): TGCAGCGCCTGGACTAGCTATTACGAGCAGTACTTC. Protein sequence: CSAWTSYYEQYF.